These 10 T cell receptor beta chains share one sample of origin, sequenced in a study of T cell changes during pregnancy in multiple sclerosis. The data were produced by immunoSEQ multiplex PCR, yet TCRdb's version contains in-frame clones alone and is incomplete. The sample has over 40,000 clones; around 90% are singletons. The sequencing used CD4+ T cells from peripheral blood mononuclear cells, collected in the second trimester of pregnancy. The receptors shown here come from a female donor with multiple sclerosis, enrolled in a pregnancy study.

The chain carries TRBV7-9 and TRBJ2-1; a possible D gene is TRBD2 (6 bases). The CDR3 covers 15 residues. Germline values: CDR1 SEHNR, CDR2 FQNEAQ (reference sequence). V was pared by 2 bases and J by 10 bases, with 18 bases between. The CDR3: CASSLRRVSVQEQFF. CDR3 nucleotides: TGTGCCAGCAGCTTAAGGAGGGTGTCGGTTCAGGAGCAGTTCTTC.

Only a few counts were recorded for this clone. The chain carries TRBV5-1 and TRBJ1-6; 7 bases are shared with TRBD1. This CDR3 is built from 17 residues. CDR1 and CDR2 (germline): SGHRS, YFSETQ. The J segment lost 14 bases and the V segment lost 0 bases, leaving 17 bases of the junction unmatched. The DNA of the CDR3 is TGCGCCAGCAGCTTGGAAGCTTTCGGACAGGTGTCCATAGCCCTCCACTTT. Encoded protein: CASSLEAFGQVSIALHF.

The chain uses TRBV19 and TRBJ1-5; 11 nucleotides align to TRBD1. The CDR3 length is 16 residues. Germline V gives CDR1 LNHDA, CDR2 SQIVND (reference sequence). Trimming took 10 bases from V and 0 from J; bases not matched to a gene: 8. In DNA, the CDR3 is TGTGCCACCGGGACAGGGGGAACTTATAGCAATCAGCCCCAGCATTTT. Translated: CATGTGGTYSNQPQHF.

V is TRBV12-5 and J is TRBJ1-1, with 9 bases aligning to TRBD1. This CDR3 region has 15 residues. The J segment lost 4 bases and the V segment lost 0 bases, leaving 3 bases of the junction unmatched. Per germline, CDR1 LGHNT and CDR2 FRNRAP. The CDR3 DNA sequence: TGTGCTAGTGGTTTGGTACAGACAGGGGGCACTGAAGCTTTCTTT. It is translated as CASGLVQTGGTEAFF.

The gene calls are TRBV25-1 and TRBJ2-3, with D unclear. The length of the CDR3 is 14 residues. CDR1 is MGHDK, CDR2 SYGVNS, per germline. V lost 2 bases to trimming and J lost 6 bases, with 12 bases between them. The CDR3 sequence: CASSEMIWADTQYF. DNA of the CDR3: TGTGCCAGCAGTGAAATGATTTGGGCGGATACGCAGTATTTT.

This clone was recorded once. The CDR3 spells CASSKGGQVPSSGANVLTF. The CDR3 DNA is TGTGCCAGCAGCAAAGGCGGGCAGGTCCCAAGCTCTGGGGCCAACGTCCTGACTTTC. The chain links TRBV21-1 to TRBJ2-6; TRBD2 is the table's D call, not checked against the DNA. TRBV21-1 is shown as a pseudogene. CDR3 length equals 19 residues.

The V call is TRBV5-1, the J call TRBJ1-4; possible D gene TRBD1, 5 bases. There are 15 residues in the CDR3. V lost 0 bases and J 5 bases, leaving 11 bases between the germline ends. Germline values: CDR1 SGHRS, CDR2 YFSETQ. CDR3 in amino acids: CASSLVTGSNEKLFF. For the CDR3, the DNA is TGCGCCAGCAGCTTGGTAACAGGATCGAATGAAAAACTGTTTTTT.

CDR3 nucleotide sequence: TGTGCCAGCAGTGACAGGGGTCGGACTGAAGCTTTCTTT. Translation gives CASSDRGRTEAFF. The genes are TRBV2 and TRBJ1-1, with D possibly TRBD1 on 6 matching bases. V was trimmed by 3 bases and J by 5 bases, leaving 10 bases between them. This CDR3 region has 13 residues. The germline gives CDR1 SNHLY, CDR2 FYNNEI.

The gene calls are TRBV9 and TRBJ2-1; 9 bases match TRBD2. The CDR3 sequence is 17 residues long. Trimming took 0 bases from V and 0 from J; bases not matched to a gene: 4. Germline CDR1 is SGDLS and CDR2 is YYNGEE. The chain's CDR3 is CASSVAAGGLSYNEQFF. In DNA form, the CDR3 reads TGTGCCAGCAGCGTAGCAGCGGGGGGCCTCTCCTACAATGAGCAGTTCTTC.

The rearrangement links TRBV2 to TRBJ2-2; 8 bases agree with TRBD2. Germline V gene lookup returns CDR1 SNHLY and CDR2 FYNNEI. The CDR3 length is 16 residues. Germline trimming cut 4 bases from V and 0 bases from J; bases unmatched to any gene: 4. CDR3 in amino acids: CASSGAGASNTGELFF. CDR3 DNA sequence: TGTGCCAGCAGTGGAGCGGGGGCCTCGAACACCGGGGAGCTGTTTTTT.